A selection of T cell receptor beta chains follows, all from one sample in a study of shared clonotypes between healthy human individuals. The table came from immunoSEQ multiplex PCR; TCRdb's copy has only in-frame clones and leaves some out. The sample has hundreds of thousands of clones, approximately 95% seen once. Input material: naive CD8+ T cells sorted from blood. Receptors originate from a woman in her twenties or thirties in good health. The CDR3 runs from the conserved cysteine through the conserved F or W. D genes are given only for firm matches. Only some rows state a clone size, as once, few, many or a class for expanded clones.

>TRBJ1-2|14|TRBD1|NA|TRBV6-5
CASSYTGDSYGYTF
TGTGCCAGCAGTTACACCGGGGACAGCTATGGCTACACCTTC
>TRBJ2-7|13|NA|NA|TRBV2
CASSGGGIYEQYF
TGTGCCAGCAGTGGGGGCGGGATCTACGAGCAGTACTTC
>TRBJ2-7|13|NA|few|TRBV27
CASSLSDGYEQYF
TGTGCCAGCAGTTTATCCGACGGGTACGAGCAGTACTTC
>TRBJ2-1|18|TRBD2|NA|TRBV15
CATSRGLLAVSSYNEQFF
TGTGCCACCAGCAGAGGCTTACTAGCGGTAAGCTCCTACAATGAGCAGTTCTTC
>TRBJ1-2|15|TRBD1|NA|TRBV16
CASSQSQDRAYGYTF
TGTGCCAGCAGCCAATCCCAGGACAGGGCCTATGGCTACACCTTC
>TRBJ2-7|14|NA|NA|TRBV19
CASSPVDRPYEQYF
TGTGCCAGTAGCCCCGTTGACAGACCCTACGAGCAGTACTTC
>TRBJ1-5|14|NA|NA|TRBV2
CASSMDTRNQPQHF
TGTGCCAGCAGTATGGATACCCGCAATCAGCCCCAGCATTTT
>TRBJ2-1|12|NA|NA|TRBV7-9
CASSKSIHEQFF
TGTGCCAGCAGTAAAAGTATCCATGAGCAGTTCTTC
>TRBJ2-7|13|NA|NA|TRBV7-9
CASSLVLVSEQYF
TGTGCCAGCAGCTTAGTGCTAGTTTCCGAGCAGTACTTC
>TRBJ1-1|14|NA|NA|TRBV13
CASSVRDGATEAFF
TGTGCCAGCAGCGTACGGGACGGAGCCACTGAAGCTTTCTTT
>TRBJ1-4|13|NA|NA|TRBV5-4
CASSLESGEKLFF
TGTGCCAGCAGCTTGGAAAGTGGCGAAAAACTGTTTTTT
>TRBJ2-1|12|NA|NA|TRBV5-6
CASSLGDTEQFF
TGTGCCAGCAGCTTGGGGGACACTGAGCAGTTCTTC
>TRBJ2-7|16|TRBD1|NA|TRBV5-1
CASSLASGTGIYEQYF
TGCGCCAGCAGCTTAGCCTCCGGGACAGGGATTTACGAGCAGTACTTC
>TRBJ2-7|13|NA|once|TRBV25-1
CASREGSAYEQYF
TGTGCCAGCAGAGAGGGTAGTGCCTACGAGCAGTACTTC
>TRBJ2-2|14|NA|once|TRBV27
CASKVQENTGELFF
TGTGCCAGCAAGGTACAGGAGAACACCGGGGAGCTGTTTTTT
>TRBJ2-3|14|TRBD2|NA|TRBV29-1
CSVVLAGGTDTQYF
TGCAGCGTAGTACTAGCGGGAGGCACAGATACGCAGTATTTT
>TRBJ2-2|16|TRBD2|NA|TRBV6-5
CASSYGTSGYTGELFF
TGTGCCAGCAGTTACGGGACTAGCGGTTACACCGGGGAGCTGTTTTTT
>TRBJ1-2|14|NA|NA|TRBV12-2
CASRLTSGGFGYTF
TGTGCAAGTCGCTTAACCTCAGGGGGCTTTGGCTACACCTTC
>TRBJ2-3|13|NA|NA|TRBV9
CASGSWSADTQYF
TGTGCCAGTGGGTCGTGGAGCGCAGATACGCAGTATTTT
>TRBJ2-1|12|NA|NA|TRBV30
CAWGTRLTGQFF
TGTGCCTGGGGTACAAGACTGACGGGTCAGTTCTTC
>TRBJ1-2|16|NA|few|TRBV5-4
CASSLAGAAADYGYTF
TGTGCCAGCAGCTTGGCGGGGGCCGCGGCTGACTATGGCTACACCTTC
>TRBJ2-5|15|TRBD2|NA|TRBV9
CASSVVTGGLGEQYF
TGTGCCAGCAGCGTAGTGACGGGAGGTCTGGGAGAGCAGTACTTC
>TRBJ2-7|16|TRBD1|NA|TRBV4-1
CASSQDRTGGFSEQYF
TGCGCCAGCAGCCAAGACCGGACAGGGGGCTTTTCGGAGCAGTACTTC
>TRBJ2-2|17|TRBD2|once|TRBV6-1
CASSEKTSGIRAGELFF
TGTGCCAGCAGTGAAAAGACTAGCGGGATAAGGGCCGGGGAGCTGTTTTTT
>TRBJ2-5|16|TRBD1|NA|TRBV27
CASSPWTGGDVKTQYF
TGTGCCAGCAGTCCATGGACAGGGGGCGATGTGAAGACCCAGTACTTC
>TRBJ2-7|15|TRBD2|NA|TRBV27
CASSLGTSGKGEQYF
TGTGCCAGCAGTTTAGGGACTAGCGGGAAGGGGGAGCAGTACTTC
>TRBJ2-2|16|NA|NA|TRBV5-1
CASSLARAGNTGELFF
TGCGCCAGCAGCTTGGCCCGGGCGGGGAACACCGGGGAGCTGTTTTTT
>TRBJ2-1|14|NA|NA|TRBV5-1
CASSLRENNNEQFF
TGCGCCAGCAGCTTACGGGAAAACAACAATGAGCAGTTCTTC
>TRBJ1-1|13|NA|NA|TRBV7-9
CASSQGWGTEAFF
TGTGCCAGCAGCCAAGGGTGGGGCACTGAAGCTTTCTTT
>TRBJ1-1|12|NA|NA|TRBV5-4
CATVDMNTEAFF
TGTGCCACGGTAGACATGAACACTGAAGCTTTCTTT
>TRBJ2-7|12|NA|few|TRBV7-9
CASSSDYYEQYF
TGTGCCAGCAGCTCGGACTACTACGAGCAGTACTTC
>TRBJ1-3|14|NA|NA|TRBV10-3
CAIRNEDSGNTIYF
TGTGCCATCCGGAACGAAGACTCTGGAAACACCATATATTTT
>TRBJ2-1|13|NA|NA|TRBV27
CASSFATNNEQFF
TGTGCCAGCAGTTTCGCGACCAACAATGAGCAGTTCTTC
>TRBJ2-1|14|TRBD2|NA|TRBV27
CASSSGTSAHEQFF
TGTGCCAGCAGTTCCGGGACTAGCGCACATGAGCAGTTCTTC